What follows is one T cell receptor beta chain and its context. Isolating CD4+ and CD8+ cells involved positive magnetic bead selection on an AutoMACS. Their purity was then checked by flow cytometry. The repertoire was sequenced with immunoSEQ multiplex PCR; TCRdb's copy has only in-frame clones and lacks some. This sample has 25,000 to 30,000 clones; around 80% occur once, and the top ten carry more than 4.5%. The CDR3 is 16 residues long. V lost 0 bases, J lost 0 bases, and 9 bases lay in between. From germline, CDR1 is ENHRY and CDR2 SYGVKD. This record belongs to a study of somatic mutations in cytotoxic T cells in rheumatoid arthritis.

This chain uses TRBV10-3 with TRBJ2-1; tentative D call: TRBD2 (5 bases). The source of this sequence is a man aged 45-65 years in good health. Sequences were obtained from CD8+ T cells sorted from blood. CDR3 region: CAISESSGSSYNEQFF. CDR3 DNA: TGTGCCATCAGTGAGTCGTCGGGGAGCTCCTACAATGAGCAGTTCTTC.